This is a list of T cell receptor beta chains from one sample in a study of post-analysis software for immune sequencing data. TCRdb independently ran MiXCR on the PCR reads; one entry per CDR3 protein. This table has fewer than 850,000 distinct CDR3 sequences, about 32% appearing once. Input material: blood. The receptors come from a girl aged 10-17 years with multiple sclerosis. The CDR3 runs from the conserved cysteine through the conserved F or W. Fields, in order: J gene, V gene, CDR3 protein.

TRBJ2-1,TRBV5-1,CASSFEFVYNEQFF
TRBJ2-5,TRBV7-9,CASSPDRAGTQYF
TRBJ2-7,TRBV4-3,CASSQGGTGGWDEQYF
TRBJ2-1,TRBV4-3,CASSQVLDYHNEQFF
TRBJ2-1,TRBV2,CASRGLADLSTYNEQFF
TRBJ1-2,TRBV7-9,CASSSGTGHYGYTF
TRBJ2-5,TRBV7-2,CASSFGPGETQYF
TRBJ2-7,TRBV12-3/TRBV12-4,CASTWDRSYEQYF
TRBJ1-2,TRBV27,CASRSQGTVANYGYTF
TRBJ2-2,TRBV20-1,CSARRDRGELFF
TRBJ2-3,TRBV7-2,CASTLRGWGSTDTQYF
TRBJ1-2,TRBV12-3/TRBV12-4,CASSSFWYGYTF
TRBJ2-3,TRBV12-3/TRBV12-4,CASSFSADAQYF
TRBJ1-5,TRBV7-7,CASSFLEGNQPQHF